A selection of T cell receptor beta chains follows, all from one sample in a study of T cells after yellow fever vaccination. TCRdb itself ran the 5' RACE reads through MiXCR, one entry per CDR3 protein. Of about 260,000 distinct CDR3 sequences in the sample, roughly 4.8% were seen once. Sequences were derived from CD4+ T cells sorted from PBMCs, sampled on the day of the yellow fever booster vaccination. These TCRs come from a man in his late teens or twenties who received the YFV17D yellow fever vaccine. The CDR3 runs from the conserved cysteine through the conserved F or W. D genes are given only for firm matches. Part of the rows lack a size; the others show once, few, many or a class for expanded clones.

j_gene | d_gene | v_gene | abundance | CDR3nt | CDR3aa
TRBJ2-1 | NA | TRBV6-4 | NA | TGTGCCAGCAGTGACGAGGTGGGCTACCGATATGAGCAGTTCTTC | CASSDEVGYRYEQFF
TRBJ1-1 | TRBD1 | TRBV2 | NA | TGTGCCAGCAAAGGGACAGGGACTGAAGCTTTCTTT | CASKGTGTEAFF
TRBJ2-3 | NA | TRBV20-1 | few | TGCAGTACAAGTGGGGCCACCGCCACAGATACGCAGTATTTT | CSTSGATATDTQYF
TRBJ2-1 | TRBD2 | TRBV30 | NA | TGTGCCTGGAGTAAGTGGCTAGCGGCAAACAATGAGCAGTTCTTC | CAWSKWLAANNEQFF
TRBJ2-1 | NA | TRBV2 | many | TGTGCCAGCAGGCGGGATCTTGGTAATGAGCAGTTCTTC | CASRRDLGNEQFF
TRBJ1-6 | NA | TRBV4-1 | NA | TGCGCCAGCAGCCAAGTGGGGTCGGCCCTCCACTTT | CASSQVGSALHF
TRBJ2-2 | NA | TRBV20-1 | many | TGCAGTGCTAGGGGGGAACACTTGAACACCGGGGAGCTGTTTTTT | CSARGEHLNTGELFF
TRBJ2-7 | TRBD1 | TRBV6-5 | few | TGTGCCAGCAGCTTGTGGACAGGGTACGAGCAGTACTTC | CASSLWTGYEQYF
TRBJ2-1 | TRBD2 | TRBV14 | NA | TGTGCCAGCAGCCAACCTAGCGGGGGCCGATACAATGAGCAGTTCTTC | CASSQPSGGRYNEQFF
TRBJ2-7 | TRBD2 | TRBV7-2 | many | TGTGCCAGCAGCAAGGTCCTTAGCGGGTCCTACGAGCAGTACTTC | CASSKVLSGSYEQYF
TRBJ1-1 | NA | TRBV4-3 | many | TGCGCCAGCAGCCAAGTCGCGTACGCTGAAGCTTTCTTT | CASSQVAYAEAFF
TRBJ1-1 | TRBD1 | TRBV20-1 | few | TGCAGTGCAGCCAACCCGGGACAGGGTCTACGGAATCAAGCTTTCTTT | CSAANPGQGLRNQAFF
TRBJ1-5 | NA | TRBV20-1 | few | TGCAGTGCCCCGAAGGGGGACATCAATCAGCCCCAGCATTTT | CSAPKGDINQPQHF
TRBJ2-5 | TRBD1 | TRBV7-2 | NA | TGTGCCAGCAGCTTAGCGCTGGGGACAGGGGAGACCCAGTACTTC | CASSLALGTGETQYF
TRBJ2-3 | NA | TRBV7-8 | NA | TGTGCCAGCAGCCCAGCGAATACGCAGTATTTT | CASSPANTQYF
TRBJ2-5 | NA | TRBV5-5 | NA | TGTGCCAGCACCTTCTGGCAGAACCCCCGCAACCACTTCCGCTGTCAAGTCCAGTACTTC | CASTFWQNPRNHFRCQVQYF
TRBJ1-4 | TRBD1 | TRBV7-2 | few | TGTGCCAGCAGGGGGACAGTTAATGAAAAACTGTTTTTT | CASRGTVNEKLFF
TRBJ2-5 | NA | TRBV7-2 | NA | TGTGCCAGCACCCACTCGGGACAAAGAAAGGCCCAGTACTTC | CASTHSGQRKAQYF
TRBJ1-2 | NA | TRBV4-1 | few | TGCGCCAGCAGCCAAACGGCCAGACAGCACTATGGCTACACCTTC | CASSQTARQHYGYTF
TRBJ1-4 | NA | TRBV12-5 | many | TGTGCTAGTGGTCTGGGCATCCCGTCGGAAAAACTGTTTTTT | CASGLGIPSEKLFF
TRBJ1-1 | TRBD1 | TRBV6-5 | NA | TGTGCCAGCAGTTACACCGGGACAGGGAGGTCAGGGAACACTGAAGCTTTCTTT | CASSYTGTGRSGNTEAFF
TRBJ2-3 | NA | TRBV7-2 | many | TGTGCCAGCAGCTTAGCGGGACCATCAGATACGCAGTATTTT | CASSLAGPSDTQYF
TRBJ1-3 | NA | TRBV7-2 | many | TGTGCCAGCAGCCCGCTTGGGGTAGCTGGAAACACCATATATTTT | CASSPLGVAGNTIYF
TRBJ2-3 | NA | TRBV12-3/TRBV12-4 | many | TGTGCCAGCAGAGTGACAGGCACAGATACGCAGTATTTT | CASRVTGTDTQYF
TRBJ2-1 | NA | TRBV5-1 | many | TGCGCCAGCAGCCCCCAGGGGGGGAATGAGCAGTTCTTC | CASSPQGGNEQFF
TRBJ2-2 | NA | TRBV5-1 | many | TGCGCCAGCAGCCCCCTAAGGGCGAGGGAGCTGTTTTTT | CASSPLRARELFF
TRBJ2-2 | TRBD1 | TRBV7-9 | few | TGTGCCAGCAGCTTACTCGTCAGGACAGGCGCCTTGCGAAAAACCGGGGAGCTGTTTTTT | CASSLLVRTGALRKTGELFF
TRBJ2-3 | NA | TRBV12-3/TRBV12-4 | few | TGTGCCAGCAGAACAGACTTACAGGGATCATCGACAGATACGCAGTATTTT | CASRTDLQGSSTDTQYF
TRBJ2-7 | TRBD1 | TRBV3-1 | NA | TGTGCCAGCAGCCAAGCGGGACAGGGGACCTACGAGCAGTACTTC | CASSQAGQGTYEQYF
TRBJ2-2 | TRBD2 | TRBV7-2 | NA | TGTGCCAGCAGCTACAGACTAGCGGGGGGGTACACCGGGGAGCTGTTTTTT | CASSYRLAGGYTGELFF